This T cell receptor (beta chain) is drawn from a study of T cells after yellow fever vaccination. Whole-study context: Preparation used SMART-Seq v4 Ultra Low Input for the low-cell-number fractions.

General study findings and limits: Though it reached lower strength, the secondary response hit its peak faster, day 5 versus 15. Boosting was followed by the reappearance of most primary-vaccination clones (roughly 95% CD4, about 89% CD8).

This clonotype occurred a few times. Its cognate antigen is unknown. The CDR3 sequence is 14 residues long. The germline V gene has CDR1 DFQATT and CDR2 SNEGSKA (reference sequence). The V and J ends lost 3 bases and 3 bases, in that order; junction bases with no gene match: 3. TCRdb reanalysed the 5' RACE reads using MiXCR and keeps one entry per CDR3 protein. The repertoire holds 450,000 to 600,000 distinct CDR3 sequences, around a sixth seen once, with around 16% in the top ten. The clonotype was recovered from a man aged 18 to 30 who received the YFV17D yellow fever vaccine. The rearrangement joins TRBV20-1 to TRBJ2-3; 10 bases map to TRBD2. Sequenced material: PBMCs, taken roughly 5 days after the first yellow fever vaccination. In DNA form, the CDR3 reads TGCAGTGCTAGGAGCGGGGGGGCAACAGATACGCAGTATTTT. Residues: CSARSGGATDTQYF.